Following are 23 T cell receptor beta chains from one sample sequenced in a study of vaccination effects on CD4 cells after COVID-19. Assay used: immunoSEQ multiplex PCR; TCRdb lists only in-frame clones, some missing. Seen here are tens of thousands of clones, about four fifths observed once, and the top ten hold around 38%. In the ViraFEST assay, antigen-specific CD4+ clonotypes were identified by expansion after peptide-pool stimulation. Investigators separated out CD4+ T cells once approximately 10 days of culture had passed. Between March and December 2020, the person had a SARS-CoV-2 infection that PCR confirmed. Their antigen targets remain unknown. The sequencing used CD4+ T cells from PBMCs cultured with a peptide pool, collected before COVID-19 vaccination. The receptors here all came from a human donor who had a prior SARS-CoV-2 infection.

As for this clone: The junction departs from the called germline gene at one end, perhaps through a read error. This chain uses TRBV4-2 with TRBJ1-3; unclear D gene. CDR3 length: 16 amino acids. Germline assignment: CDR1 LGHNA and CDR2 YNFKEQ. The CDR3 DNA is TGTGCCAGCAGCCAAGCTAGATACATCTCTGGAAGCACCATATATTTT. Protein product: CASSQARYISGSTIYF.

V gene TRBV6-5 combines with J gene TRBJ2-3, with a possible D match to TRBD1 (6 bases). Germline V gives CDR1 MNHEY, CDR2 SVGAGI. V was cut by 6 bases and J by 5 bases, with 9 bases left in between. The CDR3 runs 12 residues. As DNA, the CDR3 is TGTGCCAGCAGCTACAGGGAAGATACGCAGTATTTT. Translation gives CASSYREDTQYF.

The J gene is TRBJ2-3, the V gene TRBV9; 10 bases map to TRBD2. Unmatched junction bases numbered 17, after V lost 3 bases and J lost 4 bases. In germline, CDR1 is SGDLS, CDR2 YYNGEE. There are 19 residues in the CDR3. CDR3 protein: CASSAPVGAGGLVADTQYF. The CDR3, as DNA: TGTGCCAGCAGCGCCCCGGTGGGAGCGGGAGGGCTCGTCGCAGATACGCAGTATTTT.

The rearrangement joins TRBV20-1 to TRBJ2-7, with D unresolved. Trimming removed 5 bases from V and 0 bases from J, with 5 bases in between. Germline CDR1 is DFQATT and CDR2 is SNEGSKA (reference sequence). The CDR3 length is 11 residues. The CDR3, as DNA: TGCAGTGCTCCCAGCTCCTACGAGCAGTACTTC. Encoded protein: CSAPSSYEQYF.

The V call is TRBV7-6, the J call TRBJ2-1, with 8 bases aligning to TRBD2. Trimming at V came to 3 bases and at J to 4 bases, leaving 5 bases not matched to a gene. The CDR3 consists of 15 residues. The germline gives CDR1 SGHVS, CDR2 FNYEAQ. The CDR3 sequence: CASSFSGGGYNEQFF. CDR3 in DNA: TGTGCCAGCAGCTTCTCGGGCGGGGGGTACAATGAGCAGTTCTTC.

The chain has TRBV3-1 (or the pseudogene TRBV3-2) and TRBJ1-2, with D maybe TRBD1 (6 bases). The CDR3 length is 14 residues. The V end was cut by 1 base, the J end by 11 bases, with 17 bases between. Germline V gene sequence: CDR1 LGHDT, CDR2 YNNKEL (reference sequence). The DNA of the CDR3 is TGTGCCAGCAGCCAAGCCGGACAGCTTAATAGTTACACCTTC. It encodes CASSQAGQLNSYTF.

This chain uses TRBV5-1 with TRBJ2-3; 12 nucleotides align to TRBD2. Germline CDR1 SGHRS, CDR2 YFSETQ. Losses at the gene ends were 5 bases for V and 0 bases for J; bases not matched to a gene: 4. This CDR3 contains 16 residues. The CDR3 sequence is CASRRLAGASTDTQYF. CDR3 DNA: TGCGCCAGCAGGAGACTAGCGGGAGCCAGCACAGATACGCAGTATTTT.

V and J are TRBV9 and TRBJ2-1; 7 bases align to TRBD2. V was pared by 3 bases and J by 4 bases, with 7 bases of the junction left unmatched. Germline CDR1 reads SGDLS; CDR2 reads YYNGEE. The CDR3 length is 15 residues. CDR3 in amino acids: CASSATSVLYNEQFF. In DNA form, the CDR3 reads TGTGCCAGCAGCGCTACTAGCGTACTTTACAATGAGCAGTTCTTC.

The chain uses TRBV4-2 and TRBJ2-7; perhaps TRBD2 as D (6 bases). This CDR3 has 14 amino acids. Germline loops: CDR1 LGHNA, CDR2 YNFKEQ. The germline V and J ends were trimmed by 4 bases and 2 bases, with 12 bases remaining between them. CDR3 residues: CASSLRENPYEQYF. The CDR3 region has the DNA TGTGCCAGCAGCCTTCGGGAGAATCCCTACGAGCAGTACTTC.

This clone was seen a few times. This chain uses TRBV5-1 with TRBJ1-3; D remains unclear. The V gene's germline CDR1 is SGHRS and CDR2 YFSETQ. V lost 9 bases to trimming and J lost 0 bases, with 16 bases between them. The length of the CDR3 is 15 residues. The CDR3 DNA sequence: TGCGCCAACCTTTTTTATACCCGCTCTGGAAACACCATATATTTT. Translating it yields CANLFYTRSGNTIYF.

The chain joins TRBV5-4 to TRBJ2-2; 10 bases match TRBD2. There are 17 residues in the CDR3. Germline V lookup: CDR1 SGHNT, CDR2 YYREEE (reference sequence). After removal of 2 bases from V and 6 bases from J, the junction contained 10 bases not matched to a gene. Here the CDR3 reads CASSFPLAGDLAGELFF. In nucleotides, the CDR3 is TGTGCCAGCAGCTTCCCTCTAGCGGGGGATCTCGCCGGGGAGCTGTTTTTT.

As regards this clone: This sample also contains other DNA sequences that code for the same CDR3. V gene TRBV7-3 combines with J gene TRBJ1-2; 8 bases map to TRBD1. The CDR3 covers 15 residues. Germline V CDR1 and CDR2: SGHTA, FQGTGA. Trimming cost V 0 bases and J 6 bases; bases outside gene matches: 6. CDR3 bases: TGTGCCAGCAGCTTAACGGGACAGGAAAAGGATGGCTACACCTTC. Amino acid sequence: CASSLTGQEKDGYTF.

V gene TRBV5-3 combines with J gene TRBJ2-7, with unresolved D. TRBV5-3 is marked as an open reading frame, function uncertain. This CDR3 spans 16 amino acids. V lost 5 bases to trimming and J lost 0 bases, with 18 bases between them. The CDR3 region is CARRCEAGRSSYEQYF. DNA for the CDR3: TGTGCCAGAAGATGCGAGGCAGGCAGGAGCTCCTACGAGCAGTACTTC.

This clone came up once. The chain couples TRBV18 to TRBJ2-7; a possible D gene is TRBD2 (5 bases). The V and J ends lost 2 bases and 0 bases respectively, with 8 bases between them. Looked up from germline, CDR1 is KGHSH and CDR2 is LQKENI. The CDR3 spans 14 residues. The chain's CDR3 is CASSPMTTSYEQYF. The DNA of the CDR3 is TGTGCCAGCTCACCAATGACTACCTCCTACGAGCAGTACTTC.

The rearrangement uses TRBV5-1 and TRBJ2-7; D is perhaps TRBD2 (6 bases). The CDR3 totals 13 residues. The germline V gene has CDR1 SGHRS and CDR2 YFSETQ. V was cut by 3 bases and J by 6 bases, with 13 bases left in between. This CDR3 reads CASSSTSPSEQYF. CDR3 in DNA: TGCGCCAGCAGCTCGACTAGTCCCAGCGAGCAGTACTTC.

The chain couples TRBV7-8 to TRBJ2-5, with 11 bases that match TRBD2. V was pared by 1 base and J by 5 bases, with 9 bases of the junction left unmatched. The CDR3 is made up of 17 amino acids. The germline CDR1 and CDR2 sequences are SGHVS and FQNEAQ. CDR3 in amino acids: CASSLVGTSGLGETQYF. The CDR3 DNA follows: TGTGCCAGCAGCTTAGTGGGGACTAGCGGCTTGGGGGAGACCCAGTACTTC.

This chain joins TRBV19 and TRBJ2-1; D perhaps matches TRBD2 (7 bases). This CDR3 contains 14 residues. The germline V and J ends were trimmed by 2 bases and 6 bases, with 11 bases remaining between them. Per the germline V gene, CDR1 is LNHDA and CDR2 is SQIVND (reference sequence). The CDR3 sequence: CASSILRGGNEQFF. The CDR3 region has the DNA TGTGCCAGTAGTATACTAAGGGGGGGCAATGAGCAGTTCTTC.

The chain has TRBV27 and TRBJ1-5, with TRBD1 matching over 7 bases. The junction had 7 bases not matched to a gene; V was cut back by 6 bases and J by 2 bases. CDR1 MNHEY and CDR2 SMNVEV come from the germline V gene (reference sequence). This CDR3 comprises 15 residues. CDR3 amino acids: CASRPSTGGNQPQHF. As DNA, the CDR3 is TGTGCCAGCAGACCAAGCACAGGGGGCAATCAGCCCCAGCATTTT.

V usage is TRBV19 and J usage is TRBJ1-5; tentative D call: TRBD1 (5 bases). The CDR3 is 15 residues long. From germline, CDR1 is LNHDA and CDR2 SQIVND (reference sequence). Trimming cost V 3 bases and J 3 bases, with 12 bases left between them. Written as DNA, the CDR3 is TGTGCCAGTAGTATTGCTTTACAGGACAATCAGCCCCAGCATTTT. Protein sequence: CASSIALQDNQPQHF.

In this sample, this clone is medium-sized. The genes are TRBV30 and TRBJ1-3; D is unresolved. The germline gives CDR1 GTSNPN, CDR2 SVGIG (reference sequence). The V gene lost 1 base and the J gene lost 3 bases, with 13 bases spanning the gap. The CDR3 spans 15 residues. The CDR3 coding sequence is TGTGCCTGGAGTGACAAACAGTTTCTTGGAAACACCATATATTTT. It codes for CAWSDKQFLGNTIYF.

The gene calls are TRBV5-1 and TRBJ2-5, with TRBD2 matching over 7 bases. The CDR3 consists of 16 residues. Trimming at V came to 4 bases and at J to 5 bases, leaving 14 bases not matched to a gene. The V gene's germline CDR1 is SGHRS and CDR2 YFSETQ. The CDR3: CASSPPGLGLMETQYF. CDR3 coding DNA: TGCGCCAGCAGCCCCCCCGGACTAGGACTCATGGAGACCCAGTACTTC.

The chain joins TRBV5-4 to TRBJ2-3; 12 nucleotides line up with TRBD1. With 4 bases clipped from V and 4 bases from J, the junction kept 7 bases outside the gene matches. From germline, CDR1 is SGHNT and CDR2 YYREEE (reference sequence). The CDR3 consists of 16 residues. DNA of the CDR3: TGTGCCAGCAGCCCCTGGGGACAGGGGGCTCCAGATACGCAGTATTTT. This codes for CASSPWGQGAPDTQYF.

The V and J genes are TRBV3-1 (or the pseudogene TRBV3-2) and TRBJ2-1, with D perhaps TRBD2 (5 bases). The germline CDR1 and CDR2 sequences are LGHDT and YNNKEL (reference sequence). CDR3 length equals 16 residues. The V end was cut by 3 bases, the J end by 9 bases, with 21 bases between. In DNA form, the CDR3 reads TGTGCCAGCAGCCATGGAGTGGGTTCCCTACGGGGTGAGCAGTTCTTC. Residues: CASSHGVGSLRGEQFF.